One T cell receptor beta chain is described in this entry. What it binds is not known. Stem cell-like memory, regulatory, central memory and naive CD4+ cells were sorted via CD45RO/CCR7/CD25/CD127/CD95/CD27. Each sorted population was over 95% pure. This entry is derived from a study of beta chain features in type 1 diabetes. General study points: TCRB CDR3s from Type 1 diabetes patients were moderately but significantly shorter in all four CD4+ subsets.

This CDR3 is 17 amino acids long. V was pared by 2 bases and J by 7 bases, with 13 bases of the junction left unmatched. The germline V gene has CDR1 LNHDA and CDR2 SQIVND (reference sequence). Of the isolated RNA, all was reverse transcribed, and so the sequenced material was expressed TCRB transcripts. Sequencing used immunoSEQ multiplex PCR; TCRdb keeps in-frame clones, though not all of them. The repertoire consists of approximately 26,000 clones, with less than 75% occurring once and the leading ten covering less than 3%. The receptor was isolated from a woman younger than 45 with type 1 diabetes. Sequences were obtained from Tregs from blood. The J gene is TRBJ2-1, the V gene TRBV19; 8 nucleotides line up with TRBD2. Written as DNA, the CDR3 is TGTGCCAGTAGTATAAGCTCCACGGGAGGGCCGCGGAATGAGCAGTTCTTC. Translation: CASSISSTGGPRNEQFF.